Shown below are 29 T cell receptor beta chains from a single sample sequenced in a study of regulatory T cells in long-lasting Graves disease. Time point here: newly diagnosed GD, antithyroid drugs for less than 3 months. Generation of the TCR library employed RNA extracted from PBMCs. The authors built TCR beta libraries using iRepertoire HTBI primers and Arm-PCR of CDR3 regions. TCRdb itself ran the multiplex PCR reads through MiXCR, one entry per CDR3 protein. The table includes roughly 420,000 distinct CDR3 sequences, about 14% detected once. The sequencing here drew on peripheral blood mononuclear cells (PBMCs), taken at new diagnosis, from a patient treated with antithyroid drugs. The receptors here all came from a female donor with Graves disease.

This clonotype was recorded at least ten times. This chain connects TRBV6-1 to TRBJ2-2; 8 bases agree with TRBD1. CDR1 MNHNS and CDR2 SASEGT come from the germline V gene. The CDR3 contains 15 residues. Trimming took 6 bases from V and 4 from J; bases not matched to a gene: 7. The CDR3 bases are TGTGCCAGCAGGCCGGGACAGGCCCTCACCGGGGAGCTGTTTTTT. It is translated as CASRPGQALTGELFF.

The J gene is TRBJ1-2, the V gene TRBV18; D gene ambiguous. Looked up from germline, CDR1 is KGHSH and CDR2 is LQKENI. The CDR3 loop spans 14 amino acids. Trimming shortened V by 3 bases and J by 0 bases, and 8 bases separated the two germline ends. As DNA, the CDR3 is TGTGCCAGCTCACCCGCACAGTCTAACTATGGCTACACCTTC. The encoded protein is CASSPAQSNYGYTF. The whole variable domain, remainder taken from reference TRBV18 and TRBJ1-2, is NAGVMQNPRHLVRRRGQEARLRCSPMKGHSHVYWYRQLPEEGLKFMVYLQKENIIDESGMPKERFSAEFPKEGPSILRIQQVVRGDSAAYFCASSPAQSNYGYTFGSGTRLTVV.

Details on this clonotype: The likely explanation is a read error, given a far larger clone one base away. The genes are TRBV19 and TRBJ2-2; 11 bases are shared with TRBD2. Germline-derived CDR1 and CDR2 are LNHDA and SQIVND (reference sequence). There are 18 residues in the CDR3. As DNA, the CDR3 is TGTGCCAGCAGCTTAGTCTTAGCGGGAGGGCGTCCCACCGGGGAGCTGGTTTTT. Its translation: CASSLVLAGGRPTGELVF.

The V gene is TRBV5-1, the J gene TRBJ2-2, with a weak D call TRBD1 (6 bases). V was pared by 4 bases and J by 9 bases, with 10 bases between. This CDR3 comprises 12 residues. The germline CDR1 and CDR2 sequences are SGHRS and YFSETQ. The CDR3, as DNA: TGCGCCAGCAGCCCAGGGGCCAGGGAGCTGTTTTTT. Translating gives CASSPGARELFF.

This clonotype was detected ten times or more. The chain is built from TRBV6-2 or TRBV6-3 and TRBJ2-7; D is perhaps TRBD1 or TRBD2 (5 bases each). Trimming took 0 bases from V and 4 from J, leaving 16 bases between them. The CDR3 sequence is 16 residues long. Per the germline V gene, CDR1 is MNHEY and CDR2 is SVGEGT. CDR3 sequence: CASSYSMNRGEYEQYF. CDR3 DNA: TGTGCCAGCAGTTACTCGATGAACAGAGGGGAATACGAGCAGTACTTC.

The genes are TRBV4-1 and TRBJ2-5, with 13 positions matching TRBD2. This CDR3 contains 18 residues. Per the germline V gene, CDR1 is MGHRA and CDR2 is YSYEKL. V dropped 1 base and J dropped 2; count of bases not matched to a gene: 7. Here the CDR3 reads CASSQAFRTSGRQETQYF. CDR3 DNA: TGCGCCAGCAGCCAAGCGTTCCGGACTAGCGGGAGACAAGAGACCCAGTACTTC.

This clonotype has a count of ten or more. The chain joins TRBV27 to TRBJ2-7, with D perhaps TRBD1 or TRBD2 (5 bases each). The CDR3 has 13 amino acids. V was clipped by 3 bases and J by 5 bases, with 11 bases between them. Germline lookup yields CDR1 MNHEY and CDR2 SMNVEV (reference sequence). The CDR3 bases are TGTGCCAGCAGTTTGGGACCGACCCACGAGCAGTACTTC. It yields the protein CASSLGPTHEQYF.

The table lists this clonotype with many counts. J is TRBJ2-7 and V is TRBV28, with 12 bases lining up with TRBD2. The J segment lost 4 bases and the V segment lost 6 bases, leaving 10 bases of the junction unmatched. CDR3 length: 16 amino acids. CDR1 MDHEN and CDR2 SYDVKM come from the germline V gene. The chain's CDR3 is CASSPTKLAGGYEQYF. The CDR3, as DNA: TGTGCCAGCAGCCCCACCAAACTAGCGGGAGGATACGAGCAGTACTTC. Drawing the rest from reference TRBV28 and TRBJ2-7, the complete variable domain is DVKVTQSSRYLVKRTGEKVFLECVQDMDHENMFWYRQDPGLGLRLIYFSYDVKMKEKGDIPEGYSVSREKKERFSLILESASTNQTSMYLCASSPTKLAGGYEQYFGPGTRLTVT.

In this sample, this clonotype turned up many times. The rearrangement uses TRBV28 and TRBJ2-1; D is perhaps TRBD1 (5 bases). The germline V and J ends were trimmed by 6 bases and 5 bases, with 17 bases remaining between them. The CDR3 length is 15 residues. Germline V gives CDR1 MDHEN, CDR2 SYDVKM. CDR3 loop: CASRRRGGANNEQFF. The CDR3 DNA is TGTGCCAGCAGACGAAGGGGTGGGGCAAACAATGAGCAGTTCTTC.

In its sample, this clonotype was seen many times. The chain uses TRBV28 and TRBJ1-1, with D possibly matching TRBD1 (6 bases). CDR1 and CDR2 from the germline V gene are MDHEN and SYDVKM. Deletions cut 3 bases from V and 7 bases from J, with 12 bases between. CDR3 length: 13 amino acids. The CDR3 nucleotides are TGTGCCAGCAGTTTTTGGGGGCGGATTGAAGCTTTCTTT. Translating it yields CASSFWGRIEAFF. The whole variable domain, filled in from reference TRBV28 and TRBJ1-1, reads DVKVTQSSRYLVKRTGEKVFLECVQDMDHENMFWYRQDPGLGLRLIYFSYDVKMKEKGDIPEGYSVSREKKERFSLILESASTNQTSMYLCASSFWGRIEAFFGQGTRLTVV.

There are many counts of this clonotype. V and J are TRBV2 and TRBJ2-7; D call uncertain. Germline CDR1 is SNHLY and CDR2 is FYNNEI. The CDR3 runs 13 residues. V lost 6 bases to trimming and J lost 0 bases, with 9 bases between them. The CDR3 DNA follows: TGTGCCAGCAGGGTACAGTCCTCCTACGAGCAGTACTTC. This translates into CASRVQSSYEQYF.

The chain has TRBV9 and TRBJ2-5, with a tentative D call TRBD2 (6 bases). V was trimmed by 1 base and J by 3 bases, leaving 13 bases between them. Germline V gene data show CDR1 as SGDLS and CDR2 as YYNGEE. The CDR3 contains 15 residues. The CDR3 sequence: CASSVSSGPEETQYF. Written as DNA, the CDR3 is TGTGCCAGCAGCGTATCCAGCGGGCCTGAAGAGACCCAGTACTTC.

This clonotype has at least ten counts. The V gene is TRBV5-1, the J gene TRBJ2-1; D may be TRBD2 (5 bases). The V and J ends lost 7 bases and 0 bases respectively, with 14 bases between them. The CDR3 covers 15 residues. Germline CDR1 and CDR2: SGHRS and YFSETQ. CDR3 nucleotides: TGCGCCAGCTGGCCTGGGAGTGGCTCCTACAATGAGCAGTTCTTC. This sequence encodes CASWPGSGSYNEQFF.

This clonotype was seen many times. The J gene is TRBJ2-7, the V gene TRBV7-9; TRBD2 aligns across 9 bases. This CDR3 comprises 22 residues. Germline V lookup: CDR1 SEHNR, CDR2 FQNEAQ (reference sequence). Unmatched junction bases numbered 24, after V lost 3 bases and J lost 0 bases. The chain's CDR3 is CASSLGLAAGNLRSDVSYEQYF. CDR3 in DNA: TGTGCCAGCAGCTTGGGACTAGCCGCCGGGAACCTACGATCAGACGTCTCCTACGAGCAGTACTTC.

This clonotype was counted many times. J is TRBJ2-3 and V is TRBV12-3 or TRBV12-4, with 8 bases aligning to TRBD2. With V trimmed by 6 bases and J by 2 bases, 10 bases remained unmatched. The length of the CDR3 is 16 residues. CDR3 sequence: CASRARGGAFTDTQYF. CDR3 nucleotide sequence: TGTGCCAGCAGAGCCCGGGGGGGAGCTTTCACAGATACGCAGTATTTT.

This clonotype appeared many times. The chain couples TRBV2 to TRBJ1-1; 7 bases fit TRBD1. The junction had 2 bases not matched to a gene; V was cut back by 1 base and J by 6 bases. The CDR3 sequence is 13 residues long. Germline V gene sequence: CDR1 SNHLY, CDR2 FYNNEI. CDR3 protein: CASSEEGAAEAFF. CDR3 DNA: TGTGCCAGCAGTGAAGAGGGGGCTGCTGAAGCTTTCTTT.

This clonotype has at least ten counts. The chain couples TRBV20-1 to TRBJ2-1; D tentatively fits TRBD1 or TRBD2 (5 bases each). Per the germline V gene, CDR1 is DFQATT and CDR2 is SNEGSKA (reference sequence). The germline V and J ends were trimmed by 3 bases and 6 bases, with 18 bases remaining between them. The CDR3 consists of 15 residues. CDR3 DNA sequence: TGCAGTGCTAGTAGTTTGCTACCTGGGGGCAATGAGCAGTTCTTC. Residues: CSASSLLPGGNEQFF.

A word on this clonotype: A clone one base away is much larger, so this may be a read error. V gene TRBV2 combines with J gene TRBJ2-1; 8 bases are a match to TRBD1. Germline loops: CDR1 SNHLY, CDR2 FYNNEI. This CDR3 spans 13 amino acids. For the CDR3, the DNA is TGTACCAGCAGTTCGGACAGGGCCAATGAGCAGTTCTTC. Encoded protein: CTSSSDRANEQFF.

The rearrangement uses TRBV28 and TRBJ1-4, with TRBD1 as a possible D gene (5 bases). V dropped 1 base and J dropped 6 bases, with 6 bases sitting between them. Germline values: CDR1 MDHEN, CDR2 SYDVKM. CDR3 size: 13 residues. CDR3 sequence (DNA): TGTGCCAGCAGTTTATTACAGGATGAAAAACTGTTTTTT. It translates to CASSLLQDEKLFF.

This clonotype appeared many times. The CDR3, as DNA: TGTGCCAGCAGCAGGTTGGGCTACGAGCAGTACTTC. This sequence encodes CASSRLGYEQYF. This rearrangement joins TRBV3-1 to TRBJ2-7; no reliable D call. Germline assignment: CDR1 LGHDT and CDR2 YNNKEL (reference sequence). Trimming stripped 5 bases from V and 3 bases from J, with 8 bases between. This CDR3 is 12 amino acids long.

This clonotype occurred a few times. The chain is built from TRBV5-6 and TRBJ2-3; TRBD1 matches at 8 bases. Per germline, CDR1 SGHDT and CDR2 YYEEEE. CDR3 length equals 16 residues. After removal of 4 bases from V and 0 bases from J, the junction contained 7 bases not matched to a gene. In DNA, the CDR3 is TGTGCCAGCAGCCAGGGGGCCGCGGGAAGCACAGATACGCAGTATTTT. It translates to CASSQGAAGSTDTQYF.

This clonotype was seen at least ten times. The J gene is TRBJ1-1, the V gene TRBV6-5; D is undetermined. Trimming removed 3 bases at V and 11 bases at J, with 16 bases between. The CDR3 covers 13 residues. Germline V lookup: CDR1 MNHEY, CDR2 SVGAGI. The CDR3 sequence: CASSYRRERWAFF. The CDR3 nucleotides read TGTGCCAGCAGTTATCGGAGGGAACGATGGGCTTTCTTT.

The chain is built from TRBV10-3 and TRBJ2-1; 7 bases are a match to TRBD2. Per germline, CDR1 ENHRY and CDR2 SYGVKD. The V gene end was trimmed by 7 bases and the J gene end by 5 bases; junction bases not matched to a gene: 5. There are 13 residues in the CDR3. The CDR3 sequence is CAIMVLADNEQFF. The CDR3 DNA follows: TGTGCCATCATGGTCCTAGCGGACAATGAGCAGTTCTTC.

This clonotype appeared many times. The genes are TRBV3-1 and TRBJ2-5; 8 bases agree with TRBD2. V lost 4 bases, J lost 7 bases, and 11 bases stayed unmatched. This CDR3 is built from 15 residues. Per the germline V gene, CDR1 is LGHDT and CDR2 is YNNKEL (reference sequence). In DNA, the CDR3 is TGTGCCAGCAGCCCCAGAGCGGGGGCGGGGGGGACCCAGTACTTC. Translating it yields CASSPRAGAGGTQYF.

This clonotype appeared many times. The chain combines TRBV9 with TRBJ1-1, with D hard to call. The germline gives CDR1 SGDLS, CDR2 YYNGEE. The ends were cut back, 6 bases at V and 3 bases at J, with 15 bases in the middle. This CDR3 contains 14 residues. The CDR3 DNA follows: TGTGCCAGCACGGACGCCCAGGTGGACACTGAAGCTTTCTTT. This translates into CASTDAQVDTEAFF.

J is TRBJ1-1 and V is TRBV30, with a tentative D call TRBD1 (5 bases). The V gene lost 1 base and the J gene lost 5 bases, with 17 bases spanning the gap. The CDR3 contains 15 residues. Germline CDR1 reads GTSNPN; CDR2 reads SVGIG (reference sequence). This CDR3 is CAWSADSSWGTEAFF. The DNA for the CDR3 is TGTGCCTGGAGTGCCGACAGCTCCTGGGGTACTGAAGCTTTCTTT. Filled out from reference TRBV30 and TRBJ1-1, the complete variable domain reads SQTIHQWPATLVQPVGSPLSLECTVEGTSNPNLYWYRQAAGRGLQLLFYSVGIGQISSEVPQNLSASRPQDRQFILSSKKLLLSDSGFYLCAWSADSSWGTEAFFGQGTRLTVV.

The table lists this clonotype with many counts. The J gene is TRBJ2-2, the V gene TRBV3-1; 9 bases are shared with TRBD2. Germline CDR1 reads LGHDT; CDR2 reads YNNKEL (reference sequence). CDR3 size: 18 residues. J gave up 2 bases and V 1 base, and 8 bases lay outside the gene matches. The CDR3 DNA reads TGTGCCAGCAGCCAAGTCTCCAGCGGGAGGCCAAACACCGGGGAGCTGTTTTTT. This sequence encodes CASSQVSSGRPNTGELFF. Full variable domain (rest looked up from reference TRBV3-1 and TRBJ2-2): DTAVSQTPKYLVTQMGNDKSIKCEQNLGHDTMYWYKQDSKKFLKIMFSYNNKELIINETVPNRFSPKSPDKAHLNLHINSLELGDSAVYFCASSQVSSGRPNTGELFFGEGSRLTVL.

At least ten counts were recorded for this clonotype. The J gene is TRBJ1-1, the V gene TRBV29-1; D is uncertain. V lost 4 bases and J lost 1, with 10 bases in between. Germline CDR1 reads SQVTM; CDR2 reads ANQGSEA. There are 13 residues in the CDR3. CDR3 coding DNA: TGCAGCGTTGGGGTGCGGAGGAACACTGAAGCTTTCTTT. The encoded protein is CSVGVRRNTEAFF. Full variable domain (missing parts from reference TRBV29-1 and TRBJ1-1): SAVISQKPSRDICQRGTSLTIQCQVDSQVTMMFWYRQQPGQSLTLIATANQGSEATYESGFVIDKFPISRPNLTFSTLTVSNMSPEDSSIYLCSVGVRRNTEAFFGQGTRLTVV.

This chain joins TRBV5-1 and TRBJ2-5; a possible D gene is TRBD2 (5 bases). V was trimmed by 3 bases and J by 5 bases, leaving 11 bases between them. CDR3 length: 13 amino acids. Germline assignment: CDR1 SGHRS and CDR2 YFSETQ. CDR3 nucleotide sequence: TGCGCCAGCAGCTCCGGGGTACGGGAGACCCAGTACTTC. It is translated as CASSSGVRETQYF.